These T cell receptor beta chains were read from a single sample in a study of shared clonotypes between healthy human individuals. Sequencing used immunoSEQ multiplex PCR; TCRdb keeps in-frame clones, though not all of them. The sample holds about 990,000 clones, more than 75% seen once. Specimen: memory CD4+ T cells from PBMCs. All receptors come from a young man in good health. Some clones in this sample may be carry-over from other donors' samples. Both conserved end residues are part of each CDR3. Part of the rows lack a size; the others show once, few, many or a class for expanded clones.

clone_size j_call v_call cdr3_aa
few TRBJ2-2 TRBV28 CASTNPSGGPDTGELFF
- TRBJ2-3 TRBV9 CASSVGVGGSDTQYF
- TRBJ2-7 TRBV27 CASSYLAGGFEQYF
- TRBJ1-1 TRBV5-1 CASSSPPGEAFF
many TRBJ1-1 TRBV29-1 CSVDTGEAEAFF
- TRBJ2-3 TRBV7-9 CASSPVRTQYF
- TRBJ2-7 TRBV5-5 CASSVTHRATDEQYF
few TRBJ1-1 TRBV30 CAWGPGTLNTEAFF
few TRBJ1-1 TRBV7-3 CASSLGTALNTEAFF
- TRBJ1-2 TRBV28 CASSLVDRTYGYTF
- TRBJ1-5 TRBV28 CASSLYLGQGAGQPQHF
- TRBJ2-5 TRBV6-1 CASRSRRALQETQYF
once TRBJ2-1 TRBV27 CASSRTGGLNEQFF
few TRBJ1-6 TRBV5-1 CASSLDREFSPLHF
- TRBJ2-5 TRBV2 CASSEGLNQETQYF
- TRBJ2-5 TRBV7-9 CASSSRTSGSGDQYF
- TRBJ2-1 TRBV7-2 CASGGSSYNEQFF
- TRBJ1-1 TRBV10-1 CASSVDGPRGAFF
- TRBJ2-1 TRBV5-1 CASSQRGISYNEQFF
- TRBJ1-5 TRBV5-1 CASSEWGFQPQHF
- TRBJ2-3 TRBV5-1 CASSLVGSTDTQYF
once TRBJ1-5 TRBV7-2 CASSFDYRGQGQPQHF
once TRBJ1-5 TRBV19 CATKDRGHQPQHF
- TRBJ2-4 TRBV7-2 CASSLSGGGVAKNIQYF
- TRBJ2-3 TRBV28 CASSSLGHISTDTQYF
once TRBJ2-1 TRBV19 CASSIRLAGGYNEQFF
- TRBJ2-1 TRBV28 CASSLLGRSYNEQFF
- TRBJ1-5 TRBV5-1 CASSLVATSQRYSNQPQHF
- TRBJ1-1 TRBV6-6 CASSPQITDTEAFF
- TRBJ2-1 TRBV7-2 CASSLARLADLYNEQFF
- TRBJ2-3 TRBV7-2 CASSLAGDTDTQYF
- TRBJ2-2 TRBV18 CASSPPAASRELFF
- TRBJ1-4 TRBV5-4 CASSSRRDRGRDEKLFF
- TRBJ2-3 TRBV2 CASKALPTDTQYF
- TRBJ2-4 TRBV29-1 CSVVGRGAKNIQYF
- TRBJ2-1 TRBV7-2 CASSLGAGGYNEQFF
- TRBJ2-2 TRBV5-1 CASSGGTTLYTGELFF
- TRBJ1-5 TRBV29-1 CSAAEFNQPQHF
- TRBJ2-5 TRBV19 CASSTRVASTETQYF
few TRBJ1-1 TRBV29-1 CSVEDRAEVMNTEAFF
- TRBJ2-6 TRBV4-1 CASSRRTEESSGANVLTF
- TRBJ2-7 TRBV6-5 CASSYRGAPNEQYF
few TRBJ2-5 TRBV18 CASSPVHKETQYF
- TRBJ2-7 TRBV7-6 CASSFGPSYEQYF
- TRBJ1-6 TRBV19 CASRTGQGNSPLHF
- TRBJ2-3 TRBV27 CASSLRPSFTDTQYF
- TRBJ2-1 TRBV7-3 CASSFVGVDNEQFF
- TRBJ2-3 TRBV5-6 CASSLGSGTSTDTQYF
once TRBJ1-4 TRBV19 CASSLLGSEKLFF
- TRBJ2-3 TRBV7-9 CASSSQGGNTDTQYF
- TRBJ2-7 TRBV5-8 CASSGRRVEQYF
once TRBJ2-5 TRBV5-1 CASSWAGAPGETQYF